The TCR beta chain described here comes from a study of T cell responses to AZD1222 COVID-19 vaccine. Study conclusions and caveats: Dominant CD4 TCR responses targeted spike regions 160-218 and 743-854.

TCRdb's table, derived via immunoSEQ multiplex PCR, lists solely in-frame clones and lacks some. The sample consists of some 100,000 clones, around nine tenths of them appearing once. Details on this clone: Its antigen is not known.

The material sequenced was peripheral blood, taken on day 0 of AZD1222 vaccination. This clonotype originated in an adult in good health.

The CDR3 protein is CATSIDRGSYNEQFF. DNA of the CDR3: TGTGCCACCAGCATTGACAGGGGTTCCTACAATGAGCAGTTCTTC. The rearrangement links TRBV15 to TRBJ2-1; 8 bases map to TRBD1. The germline gives CDR1 LNHNV, CDR2 YYDKDF (reference sequence). The CDR3 totals 15 residues. The J segment lost 1 base and the V segment lost 4 bases, leaving 3 bases of the junction unmatched.